Below, 30 T cell receptor beta chains from the same sample are listed, as sequenced in a study of metastatic and nonmetastatic thyroid tumors. MiXCR reprocessed the PCR reads for TCRdb. The repertoire holds 30,000 to 35,000 clones, with about 31% as singletons. Treatment of any kind had been given to no patient before thyroid surgery. Sequenced material: blood. These receptors all stem from a female donor with papillary thyroid cancer or a benign thyroid nodule (not recorded which). Some clones in this sample may be carry-over from other donors' samples.

This clone was found many times. Mismatch with germline at one junction end may stem from a read error. The rearrangement uses TRBV7-6 and TRBJ2-5; 9 bases are shared with TRBD2. This CDR3 is built from 13 residues. Germline V lookup: CDR1 SGHVS, CDR2 FNYEAQ. CDR3 sequence: CASSLAGAETQYF. The CDR3 DNA reads as TGTGCCAGCAGTTTAGCGGGAGCTGAGACCCAGTACTTC.

The chain employs TRBV7-8 and TRBJ2-7, with 8 bases aligning to TRBD2. Germline CDR1 is SGHVS and CDR2 is FQNEAQ. The CDR3 is 15 residues long. With V trimmed by 5 bases and J by 3 bases, 9 bases remained unmatched. The chain's CDR3 is CASSPRAGASYEQYF. CDR3 coding DNA: TGTGCCAGCAGCCCCCGAGCGGGGGCAAGCTACGAGCAGTACTTC.

The chain employs TRBV4-2 and TRBJ2-7, with TRBD2 identical over 8 bases. The CDR3 loop spans 16 amino acids. The germline CDR1 and CDR2 sequences are LGHNA and YNFKEQ. V gave up 0 bases and J gave up 2 bases; unmatched junction bases: 6. The CDR3 sequence: CASSQETGLGTYEQYF. CDR3 in DNA: TGTGCCAGCAGCCAAGAGACGGGACTAGGAACCTACGAGCAGTACTTC.

This clone came up a few times. The chain has TRBV27 and TRBJ2-1; 12 positions agree with TRBD2. Germline CDR1 is MNHEY and CDR2 is SMNVEV (reference sequence). With V trimmed by 5 bases and J by 3 bases, 5 bases remained unmatched. The CDR3 covers 16 residues. This chain's CDR3 is CASSTPSGRDYNEQFF. CDR3 sequence (DNA): TGTGCCAGCAGTACACCTAGCGGGAGGGACTACAATGAGCAGTTCTTC.

The V call is TRBV12-3 or TRBV12-4, the J call TRBJ1-1, with 7 bases that match TRBD1. The J segment lost 5 bases and the V segment lost 8 bases, leaving 5 bases of the junction unmatched. The length of the CDR3 is 12 residues. The CDR3 bases are TGTGCCAGCGGCGTACAGGGGACTGAAGCTTTCTTT. This codes for CASGVQGTEAFF.

In this sample, this clone turned up a few times. The chain carries TRBV4-1 and TRBJ1-4; D ambiguous. Germline CDR1 reads MGHRA; CDR2 reads YSYEKL. The ends were cut back, 0 bases at V and 5 bases at J, with 13 bases in the middle. The CDR3 is made up of 16 amino acids. This CDR3 reads CASSQDIYRLNEKLFF. The CDR3 coding sequence is TGCGCCAGCAGCCAAGATATCTACCGCTTAAATGAAAAACTGTTTTTT.

Points on this clone: At one end the junction does not follow the germline gene, possibly because of a read error. The rearrangement links TRBV7-7 to TRBJ2-2; the D call may be TRBD1 or TRBD2 (6 bases each). Germline CDR1 is SSHAT and CDR2 is FNYEAQ (reference sequence). CDR3 length: 15 amino acids. The CDR3 loop is CASSLEGANTGELFF. Here the CDR3 DNA reads TGTGCTAGCAGCTTGGAGGGGGCGAACACCGGGGAGCTGTTTTTT.

The sample holds many counts of this clone. The chain carries TRBV29-1 and TRBJ1-2, with TRBD1 identical over 7 bases. The CDR3 spans 10 residues. Trimming at V came to 4 bases and at J to 7 bases, leaving 0 bases not matched to a gene. Germline V gene lookup returns CDR1 SQVTM and CDR2 ANQGSEA. The CDR3 loop is CSVGTGGYTF. For the CDR3, the DNA is TGCAGCGTTGGGACAGGTGGCTACACCTTC.

A word on this clone: One junction end does not reproduce the germline sequence, and a read error may be involved. This chain uses TRBV6-1 with TRBJ1-1; TRBD1 is a possible D gene (6 bases). The CDR3 runs to 12 residues. The germline gives CDR1 MNHNS, CDR2 SASEGT. The CDR3: CASSGGTIRAYF. The CDR3 DNA reads as TGTGCCAGCAGTGGGGGGACAATCCGGGCTTACTTT.

This clone appeared many times. The chain has TRBV7-9 and TRBJ2-1; 10 bases agree with TRBD2. Germline V lookup: CDR1 SEHNR, CDR2 FQNEAQ (reference sequence). The CDR3 is 15 residues long. V gave up 5 bases and J gave up 7 bases; unmatched junction bases: 8. The CDR3 here is CASSHSGRQGNEQFF. The CDR3 DNA reads as TGTGCCAGCAGCCATAGCGGGAGGCAGGGAAATGAGCAGTTCTTC. Based on the CDR3 plus reference TRBV7-9 and TRBJ2-1, the full variable domain is DTGVSQNPRHKITKRGQNVTFRCDPISEHNRLYWYRQTLGQGPEFLTYFQNEAQLEKSRLLSDRFSAERPKGSFSTLEIQRTEQGDSAMYLCASSHSGRQGNEQFFGPGTRLTVL.

This clone was seen repeatedly, ten times or more. V usage is TRBV6-4 and J usage is TRBJ2-3; TRBD2 is a possible D gene (6 bases). The germline CDR1 and CDR2 sequences are MRHNA and SNTAGT. V was cut by 6 bases and J by 0 bases, with 7 bases left in between. CDR3 size: 13 residues. CDR3 nucleotides: TGTGCCAGCAGCGGGAGTAGCACAGATACGCAGTATTTT. This translates into CASSGSSTDTQYF.

On this clone: A much bigger clone sits one base away, suggesting this may be a read error. Other DNA sequences in the sample encode the same CDR3. This chain joins TRBV9 and TRBJ2-2, with 9 bases that match TRBD2. V lost 2 bases and J lost 4; bases outside the gene matches: 6. The CDR3 totals 16 residues. The germline gives CDR1 SGDLS, CDR2 YYNGEE. CDR3 sequence: CASSVGGGAGTGELFF. The CDR3 DNA sequence: TGTGCCAGCAGCGTCGGCGGGGGGGCGGGCACCGGGGAGCTGTTTTTT. Full variable domain (rest looked up from reference TRBV9 and TRBJ2-2): DSGVTQTPKHLITATGQRVTLRCSPRSGDLSVYWYQQSLDQGLQFLIQYYNGEERAKGNILERFSAQQFPDLHSELNLSSLELGDSALYFCASSVGGGAGTGELFFGEGSRLTVL.

This clone was recorded many times. The chain employs TRBV10-3 and TRBJ2-5, with TRBD2 matching 16 bases. J was trimmed by 5 bases and V by 4 bases; bases with no gene match: 4. The CDR3 consists of 16 residues. Germline CDR1 ENHRY, CDR2 SYGVKD. DNA for the CDR3: TGTGCCATCAGTGCGGGACTAGCGGGAGGGCGTGAGACCCAGTACTTC. Translated, it gives CAISAGLAGGRETQYF.

This clone was seen many times. V gene TRBV6-5 combines with J gene TRBJ2-3; D is undetermined. CDR3 size: 12 residues. Germline CDR1 reads MNHEY; CDR2 reads SVGAGI. The ends were cut back, 2 bases at V and 6 bases at J, with 6 bases in the middle. CDR3 sequence reads: CASSYDRDTQYF. The CDR3 DNA sequence: TGTGCCAGCAGTTACGATAGGGATACGCAGTATTTT.

By its share, this clone is medium-sized. The chain joins TRBV11-1 to TRBJ2-7; D remains ambiguous. This CDR3 comprises 12 residues. Germline V lookup: CDR1 SGHAT, CDR2 FQDESV (reference sequence). V was trimmed by 6 bases and J by 2 bases, leaving 8 bases between them. CDR3 loop: CASSRNTYEQYF. In DNA form, the CDR3 reads TGTGCCAGCAGTCGGAATACCTACGAGCAGTACTTC.

This clone appeared many times. The J gene is TRBJ2-3, the V gene TRBV20-1; D is ambiguous. Germline V gene data show CDR1 as DFQATT and CDR2 as SNEGSKA (reference sequence). This CDR3 is built from 15 residues. The V end was cut by 0 bases, the J end by 3 bases, with 13 bases between. The CDR3 protein is CSARDALDATDTQYF. The CDR3 bases are TGCAGTGCTAGAGATGCCCTGGACGCGACAGATACGCAGTATTTT.

This clone was seen ten or more times. CDR3: CASSPAWGALPNEKLFF. The CDR3, as DNA: TGCGCCAGCAGCCCCGCATGGGGGGCCCTACCTAATGAAAAACTGTTTTTT. The V gene is TRBV4-1, the J gene TRBJ1-4, with D possibly matching TRBD1 (6 bases). The CDR3 has 17 residues. Germline CDR1 is MGHRA and CDR2 is YSYEKL. Trimming took 4 bases from V and 3 from J, leaving 18 bases between them.

At least ten counts were recorded for this clone. With a much larger clone just one base away, this may be a read error. The chain joins TRBV27 to TRBJ2-1, with 7 bases identical to TRBD1. Germline V lookup: CDR1 MNHEY, CDR2 SMNVEV (reference sequence). This CDR3 is built from 15 residues. The junction had 9 bases not matched to a gene; V was cut back by 5 bases and J by 5 bases. CDR3 residues: CASSPRDRAHNEQFF. The DNA for the CDR3 is TGTGCCAGCAGTCCCCGGGACAGAGCCCACAATGAGCAGTTCTTC.

CDR3: CSASKPRTWIDGYTF. In nucleotides, the CDR3 is TGCAGTGCTAGTAAGCCCCGGACATGGATTGATGGCTACACCTTC. The chain uses TRBV20-1 and TRBJ1-2; D perhaps matches TRBD1 (5 bases). Germline loops: CDR1 DFQATT, CDR2 SNEGSKA (reference sequence). V was cut by 3 bases and J by 6 bases, with 20 bases left in between. The CDR3 is 15 amino acids.

Comment on this clone: One junction end does not reproduce the germline sequence, and a read error may be involved. The chain uses TRBV10-3 and TRBJ1-6; D is possibly TRBD1 (5 bases). Germline CDR1 and CDR2: ENHRY and SYGVKD. CDR3 size: 13 residues. In nucleotides, the CDR3 is TGTGCCATCAGTGAGGATGACAGTCCACCCCCCCACTTT. Its translation is CAISEDDSPPPHF.

This clone was seen many times. Its ends do not fully match the called genes, so a read error is possible. The chain is built from TRBV7-3 and TRBJ2-1, with 12 bases identical to TRBD2. The CDR3 sequence is 13 residues long. Germline CDR1 SGHTA, CDR2 FQGTGA. The CDR3 sequence: CACSPGLAGQQFF. CDR3 coding DNA: TGTGCCTGCAGCCCCGGACTAGCGGGACAGCAGTTCTTC.

There are many counts of this clone. The chain has TRBV19 and TRBJ2-1; 11 bases match TRBD2. The CDR3 loop spans 14 amino acids. Germline assignment: CDR1 LNHDA and CDR2 SQIVND (reference sequence). The V gene end was trimmed by 4 bases and the J gene end by 7 bases; junction bases not matched to a gene: 3. The CDR3 DNA is TGTGCCAGTAGTAGACTAGCGGGAACTAATGAGCAGTTCTTC. This gives the protein CASSRLAGTNEQFF.

The V and J genes are TRBV19 and TRBJ2-2; 7 bases agree with TRBD1. The germline gives CDR1 LNHDA, CDR2 SQIVND (reference sequence). CDR3 size: 13 residues. After removal of 5 bases from V and 6 bases from J, the junction contained 3 bases not matched to a gene. CDR3 sequence (DNA): TGTGCCAGTAGTCACAGGGGATCCGGGGAGCTGTTTTTT. Its protein product is CASSHRGSGELFF.

This clone was seen repeatedly, ten times or more. V and J are TRBV19 and TRBJ2-3; D is perhaps TRBD1 (6 bases). The germline V gene encodes CDR1 LNHDA and CDR2 SQIVND (reference sequence). V gave up 6 bases and J gave up 8 bases, with 21 bases separating them. The CDR3 consists of 15 residues. For the CDR3, the DNA is TGTGCCAGTAGCCCACCCGTGGGGGCCCGAGGTACGCAGTATTTT. Protein sequence: CASSPPVGARGTQYF. Complete variable domain (other parts from reference TRBV19 and TRBJ2-3): DGGITQSPKYLFRKEGQNVTLSCEQNLNHDAMYWYRQDPGQGLRLIYYSQIVNDFQKGDIAEGYSVSREKKESFPLTVTSAQKNPTAFYLCASSPPVGARGTQYFGPGTRLTVL.

Concerning this clone: Here the CDR3 omits its conserved ending phenylalanine or tryptophan, so a read error is the likely source. No DNA is shown, since the ends of the CDR3 on it are uncertain; the CDR3 is the one TCRdb lists. CDR3 amino acids: CASSLGLAGVSETQHC. The chain has TRBV7-2 and TRBJ2-5; the D segment call TRBD2 is taken from the table without a DNA check. Counting both end residues, the CDR3 totals 16 amino acids. From germline, CDR1 is SGHTA and CDR2 FQGNSA.

This clone has only a few counts. The chain recombines TRBV5-1 with TRBJ1-1; TRBD1 is a possible D gene (5 bases). The CDR3 contains 13 residues. Trimming stripped 6 bases from V and 1 base from J, with 10 bases between. Per the germline V gene, CDR1 is SGHRS and CDR2 is YFSETQ. CDR3 residues: CASTIQGNTEAFF. In DNA form, the CDR3 reads TGCGCCAGCACCATCCAGGGGAACACTGAAGCTTTCTTT.

This chain joins TRBV15 and TRBJ2-7; 9 bases are shared with TRBD1. The V gene's germline CDR1 is LNHNV and CDR2 YYDKDF (reference sequence). CDR3 length: 14 amino acids. Trimming at V came to 1 base and at J to 5 bases, leaving 3 bases not matched to a gene. The CDR3 loop is CATSRAGQGNEQYF. CDR3 in DNA: TGTGCCACCAGCAGAGCCGGACAGGGGAACGAGCAGTACTTC.

There are many counts of this clone. The rearrangement uses TRBV29-1 and TRBJ2-1, with TRBD2 identical over 9 bases. The CDR3 sequence is 15 residues long. The germline V gene encodes CDR1 SQVTM and CDR2 ANQGSEA. With 1 base clipped from V and 4 bases from J, the junction kept 5 bases outside the gene matches. The CDR3 region has the DNA TGCAGCGTTGAAGGATGGCGGGGGGGGTACAATGAGCAGTTCTTC. Amino acid sequence: CSVEGWRGGYNEQFF.

In this sample, this clone is medium-sized. The chain is built from TRBV6-1 and TRBJ2-5; perhaps D is TRBD1 or TRBD2 (7 bases each). This CDR3 is 18 amino acids long. Trimming pared 11 bases from V and 2 bases from J, leaving 30 bases between. Germline values: CDR1 MNHNS, CDR2 SASEGT. The CDR3 reads CAGPRIGRGGERQETQYF. In nucleotides, the CDR3 is TGTGCCGGCCCAAGGATTGGCAGGGGGGGAGAAAGACAAGAGACCCAGTACTTC.

V usage is TRBV24-1 and J usage is TRBJ1-5; possibly TRBD1 for D (6 bases). The germline CDR1 and CDR2 sequences are KGHDR and SFDVKD. This CDR3 region has 18 residues. V gave up 3 bases and J gave up 1 base, with 18 bases separating them. The CDR3, as DNA: TGTGCCACCAGTGATGGAAGGGGGGTTCGGGGGAGCAATCAGCCCCAGCATTTT. Translating gives CATSDGRGVRGSNQPQHF.